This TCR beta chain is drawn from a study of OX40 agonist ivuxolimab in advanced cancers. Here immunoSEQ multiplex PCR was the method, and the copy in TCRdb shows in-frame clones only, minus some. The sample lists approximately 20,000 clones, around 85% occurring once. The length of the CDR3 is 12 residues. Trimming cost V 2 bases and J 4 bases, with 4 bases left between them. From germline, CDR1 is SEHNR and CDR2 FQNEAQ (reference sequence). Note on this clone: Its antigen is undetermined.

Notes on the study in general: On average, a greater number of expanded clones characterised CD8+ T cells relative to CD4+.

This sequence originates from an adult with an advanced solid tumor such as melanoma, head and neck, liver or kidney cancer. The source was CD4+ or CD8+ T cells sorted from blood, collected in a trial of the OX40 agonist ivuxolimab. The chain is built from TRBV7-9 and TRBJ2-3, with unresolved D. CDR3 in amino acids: CASSLRSDTQYF. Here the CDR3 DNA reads TGTGCCAGCAGCTTACGGTCAGATACGCAGTATTTT.